These 2 T cell receptor beta chains came from one sample sequenced in a study of blood T cell repertoires in COVID-19. Some clones are missing from TCRdb's copy, which holds only in-frame ones; the method was immunoSEQ multiplex PCR. The table has approximately 240,000 clones, 85% seen once. Sequenced sample: peripheral blood. Source of these receptors: a man in his fifties who had recovered from COVID-19.

The rearrangement joins TRBV11-2 to TRBJ1-2, with a tentative D call TRBD1 (6 bases). From germline, CDR1 is SGHAT and CDR2 FQNNGV. This CDR3 has 16 residues. Trimming took off 5 bases at V and 3 bases at J, with 19 bases between the two ends. The DNA of the CDR3 is TGTGCCAGCAGCCCCCGGTCATTTGGGGGCCACTATGGCTACACCTTC. This translates into CASSPRSFGGHYGYTF.

The chain couples TRBV7-2 to TRBJ2-3; possibly TRBD2 for D (5 bases). The CDR3 consists of 13 residues. The V and J ends lost 5 bases and 6 bases respectively, with 12 bases between them. Germline loops: CDR1 SGHTA, CDR2 FQGNSA. CDR3 loop: CASSPQRGDTQYF. The CDR3 DNA is TGTGCCAGCAGCCCCCAAAGAGGGGATACGCAGTATTTT.